This T cell receptor (beta chain) was found in a study of blood T cell repertoires in COVID-19. The wider study: Samples representing acute and convalescent COVID-19 were sourced from the United States, Italy and Spain. The cDNA or gDNA used as material had been derived from T cells, B-cell-depleted T cells, or PBMCs.

The germline V gene has CDR1 MGHDK and CDR2 SYGVNS. CDR3 length equals 15 residues. Trimming removed 4 bases at V and 6 bases at J, with 15 bases between. TCRdb keeps only in-frame clones here, not all; method: immunoSEQ multiplex PCR. The profile covers some 400,000 clones, with 80% to 90% appearing a single time and 0.9% to 1.2% taken by the ten largest. Study members were between roughly 18 and 89 years old and lived in approximately 25 US regions. This clonotype was sampled from a man under 40 who had recovered from COVID-19. The source material was PBMCs or T cells enriched from blood (not recorded which). This chain joins TRBV25-1 and TRBJ2-2, with D possibly being TRBD1 (5 bases). CDR3 in amino acids: CASSVLGPSAGELFF. The DNA for the CDR3 is TGTGCCAGCAGTGTATTGGGGCCTTCAGCCGGGGAGCTGTTTTTT.